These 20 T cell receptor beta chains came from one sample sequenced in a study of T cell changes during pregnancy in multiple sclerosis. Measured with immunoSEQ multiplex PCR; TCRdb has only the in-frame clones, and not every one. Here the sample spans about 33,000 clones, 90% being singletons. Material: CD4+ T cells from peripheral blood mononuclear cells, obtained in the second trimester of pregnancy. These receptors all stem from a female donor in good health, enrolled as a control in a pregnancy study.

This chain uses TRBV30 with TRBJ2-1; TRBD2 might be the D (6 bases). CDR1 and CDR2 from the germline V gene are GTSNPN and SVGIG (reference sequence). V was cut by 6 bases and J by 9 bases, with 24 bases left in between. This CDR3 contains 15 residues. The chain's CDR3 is CACLLRDFGRGEQFF. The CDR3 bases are TGTGCCTGCCTCCTCCGGGACTTTGGGCGCGGTGAGCAGTTCTTC.

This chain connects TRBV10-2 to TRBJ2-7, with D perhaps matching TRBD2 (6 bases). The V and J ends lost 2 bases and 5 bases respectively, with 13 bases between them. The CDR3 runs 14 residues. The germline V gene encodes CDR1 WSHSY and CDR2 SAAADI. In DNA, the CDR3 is TGCGCCAGCAGTGAGGCAGGGAGGTCCCACGAGCAGTACTTC. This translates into CASSEAGRSHEQYF.

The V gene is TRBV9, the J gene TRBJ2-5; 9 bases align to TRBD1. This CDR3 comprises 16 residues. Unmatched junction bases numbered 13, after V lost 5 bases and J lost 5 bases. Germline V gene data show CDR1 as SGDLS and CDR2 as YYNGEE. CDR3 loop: CASRRMDRGLWETQYF. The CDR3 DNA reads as TGTGCCAGCAGACGAATGGACAGGGGCCTGTGGGAGACCCAGTACTTC.

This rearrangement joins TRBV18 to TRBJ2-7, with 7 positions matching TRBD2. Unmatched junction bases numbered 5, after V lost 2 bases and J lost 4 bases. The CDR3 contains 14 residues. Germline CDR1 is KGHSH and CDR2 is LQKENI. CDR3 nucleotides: TGTGCCAGCTCACCAGGAGCGGGACCTTACGAGCAGTACTTC. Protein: CASSPGAGPYEQYF.

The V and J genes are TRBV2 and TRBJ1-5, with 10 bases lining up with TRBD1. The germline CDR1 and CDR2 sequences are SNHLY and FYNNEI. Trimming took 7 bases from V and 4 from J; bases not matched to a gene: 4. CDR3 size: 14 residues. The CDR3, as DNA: TGTGCCAGCACTCCGGGACAGGGGAATCAGCCCCAGCATTTT. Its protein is CASTPGQGNQPQHF.

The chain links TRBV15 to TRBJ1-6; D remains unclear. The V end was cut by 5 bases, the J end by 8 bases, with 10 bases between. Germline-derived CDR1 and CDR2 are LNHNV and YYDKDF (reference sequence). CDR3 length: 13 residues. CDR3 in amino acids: CATSLPRDSPLHF. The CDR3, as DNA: TGTGCCACCAGCCTCCCTCGGGATTCACCCCTCCACTTT.

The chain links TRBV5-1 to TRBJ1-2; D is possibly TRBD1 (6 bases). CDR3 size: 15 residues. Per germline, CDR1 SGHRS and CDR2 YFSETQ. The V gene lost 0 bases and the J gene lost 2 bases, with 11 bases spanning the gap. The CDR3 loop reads CASSLVPGHNYGYTF. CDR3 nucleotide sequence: TGCGCCAGCAGCTTGGTTCCGGGACACAACTATGGCTACACCTTC. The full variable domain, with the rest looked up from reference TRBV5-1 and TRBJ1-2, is KAGVTQTPRYLIKTRGQQVTLSCSPISGHRSVSWYQQTPGQGLQFLFEYFSETQRNKGNFPGRFSGRQFSNSRSEMNVSTLELGDSALYLCASSLVPGHNYGYTFGSGTRLTVV.

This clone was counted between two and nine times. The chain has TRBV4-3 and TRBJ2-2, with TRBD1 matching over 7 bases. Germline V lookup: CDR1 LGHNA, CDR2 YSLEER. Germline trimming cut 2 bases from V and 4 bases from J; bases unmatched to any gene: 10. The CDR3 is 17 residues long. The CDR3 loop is CASSQQPSGGLTGELFF. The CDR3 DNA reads TGCGCCAGCAGCCAACAACCCTCAGGGGGTCTCACCGGGGAGCTGTTTTTT.

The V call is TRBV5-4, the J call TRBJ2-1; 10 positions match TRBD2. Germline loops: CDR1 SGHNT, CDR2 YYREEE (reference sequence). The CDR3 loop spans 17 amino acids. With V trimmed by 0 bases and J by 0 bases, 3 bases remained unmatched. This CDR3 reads CASSLGSSGSSYNEQFF. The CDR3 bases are TGTGCCAGCAGCTTGGGATCTAGCGGGAGCTCCTACAATGAGCAGTTCTTC. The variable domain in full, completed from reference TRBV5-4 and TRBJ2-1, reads ETGVTQSPTHLIKTRGQQVTLRCSSQSGHNTVSWYQQALGQGPQFIFQYYREEENGRGNFPPRFSGLQFPNYSSELNVNALELDDSALYLCASSLGSSGSSYNEQFFGPGTRLTVL.

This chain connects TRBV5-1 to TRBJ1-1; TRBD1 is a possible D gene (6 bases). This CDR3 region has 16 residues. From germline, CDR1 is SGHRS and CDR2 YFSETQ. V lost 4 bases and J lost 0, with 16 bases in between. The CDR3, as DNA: TGCGCCAGCAGCCCCCTGGGGGCAATCATGAACACTGAAGCTTTCTTT. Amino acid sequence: CASSPLGAIMNTEAFF.

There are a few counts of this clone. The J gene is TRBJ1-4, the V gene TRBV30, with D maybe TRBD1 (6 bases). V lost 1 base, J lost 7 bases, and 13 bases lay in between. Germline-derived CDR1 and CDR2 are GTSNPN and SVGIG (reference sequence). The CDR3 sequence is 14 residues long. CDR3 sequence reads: CAWSGGGRGEKLFF. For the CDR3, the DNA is TGTGCCTGGAGTGGGGGGGGCAGGGGTGAAAAACTGTTTTTT.

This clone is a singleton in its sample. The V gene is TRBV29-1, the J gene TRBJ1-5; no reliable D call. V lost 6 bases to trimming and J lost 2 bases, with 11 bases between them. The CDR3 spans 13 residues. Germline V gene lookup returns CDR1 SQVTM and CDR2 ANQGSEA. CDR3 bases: TGCAGCGTGGGCCAGGAGGGCAATCAGCCCCAGCATTTT. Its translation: CSVGQEGNQPQHF. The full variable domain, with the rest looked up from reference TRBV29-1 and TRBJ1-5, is SAVISQKPSRDICQRGTSLTIQCQVDSQVTMMFWYRQQPGQSLTLIATANQGSEATYESGFVIDKFPISRPNLTFSTLTVSNMSPEDSSIYLCSVGQEGNQPQHFGDGTRLSIL.

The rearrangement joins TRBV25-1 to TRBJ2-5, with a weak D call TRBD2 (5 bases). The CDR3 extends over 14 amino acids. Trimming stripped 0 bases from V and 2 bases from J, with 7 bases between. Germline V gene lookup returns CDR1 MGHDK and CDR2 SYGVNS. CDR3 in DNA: TGTGCCAGCAGTGAATATCGCGGGCAAGAGACCCAGTACTTC. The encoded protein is CASSEYRGQETQYF.

The CDR3 DNA follows: TGTGCCAGCAGCTTAATCTACGGGTTTAACGGCACTGAAGCTTTCTTT. It translates to CASSLIYGFNGTEAFF. The rearrangement joins TRBV7-9 to TRBJ1-1; D unclear. Germline V gives CDR1 SEHNR, CDR2 FQNEAQ (reference sequence). V lost 2 bases to trimming and J lost 4 bases, with 17 bases between them. The CDR3 length is 16 residues.

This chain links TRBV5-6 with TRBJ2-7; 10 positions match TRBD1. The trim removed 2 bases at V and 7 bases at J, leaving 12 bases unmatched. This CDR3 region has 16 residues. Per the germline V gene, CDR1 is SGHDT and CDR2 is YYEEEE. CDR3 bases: TGTGCCAGCAGCTTCATCCAGGACAGGGGGGGGTTGGAGCAGTACTTC. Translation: CASSFIQDRGGLEQYF.

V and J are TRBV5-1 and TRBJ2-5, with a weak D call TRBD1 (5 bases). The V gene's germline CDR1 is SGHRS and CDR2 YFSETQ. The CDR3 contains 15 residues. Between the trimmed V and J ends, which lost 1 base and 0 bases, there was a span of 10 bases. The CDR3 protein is CASSLSQVDQETQYF. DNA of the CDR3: TGCGCCAGCAGCTTGTCACAGGTGGACCAAGAGACCCAGTACTTC.

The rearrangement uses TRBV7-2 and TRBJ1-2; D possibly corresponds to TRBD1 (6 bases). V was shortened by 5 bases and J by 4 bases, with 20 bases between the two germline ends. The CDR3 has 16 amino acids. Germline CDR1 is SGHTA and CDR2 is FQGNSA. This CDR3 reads CASSPSRDIFIYGYTF. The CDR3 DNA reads TGTGCCAGCAGCCCAAGCCGGGACATATTTATCTATGGCTACACCTTC.

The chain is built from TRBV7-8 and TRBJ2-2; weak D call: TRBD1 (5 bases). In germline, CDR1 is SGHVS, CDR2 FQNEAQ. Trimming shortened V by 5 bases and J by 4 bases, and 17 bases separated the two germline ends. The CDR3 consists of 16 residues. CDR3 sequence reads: CASSPPRVSVTGELFF. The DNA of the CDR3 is TGTGCCAGCAGCCCCCCCAGGGTGTCGGTCACCGGGGAGCTGTTTTTT. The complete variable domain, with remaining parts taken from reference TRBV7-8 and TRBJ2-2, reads GAGVSQSPRYKVAKRGQDVALRCDPISGHVSLFWYQQALGQGPEFLTYFQNEAQLDKSGLPSDRFFAERPEGSVSTLKIQRTQQEDSAVYLCASSPPRVSVTGELFFGEGSRLTVL.

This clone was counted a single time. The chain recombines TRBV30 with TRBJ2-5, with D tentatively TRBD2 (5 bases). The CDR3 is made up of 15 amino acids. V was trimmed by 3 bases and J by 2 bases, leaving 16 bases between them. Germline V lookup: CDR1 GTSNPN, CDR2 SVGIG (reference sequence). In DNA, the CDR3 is TGTGCCTGGAGAAAAAAAGGGCGCGGGCAAGAGACCCAGTACTTC. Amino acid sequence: CAWRKKGRGQETQYF. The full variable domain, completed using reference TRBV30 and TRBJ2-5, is SQTIHQWPATLVQPVGSPLSLECTVEGTSNPNLYWYRQAAGRGLQLLFYSVGIGQISSEVPQNLSASRPQDRQFILSSKKLLLSDSGFYLCAWRKKGRGQETQYFGPGTRLLVL.

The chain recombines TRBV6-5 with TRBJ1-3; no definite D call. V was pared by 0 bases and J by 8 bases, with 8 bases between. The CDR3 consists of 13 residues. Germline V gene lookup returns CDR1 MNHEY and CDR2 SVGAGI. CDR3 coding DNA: TGTGCCAGCAGTTACTCGAGTCGTGACACCATATATTTT. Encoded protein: CASSYSSRDTIYF.